This T cell receptor beta chain was observed in a study of identical twins. TCRdb redid the calling of the 5' RACE reads with MiXCR, one entry per CDR3 protein. Of 570,000 or so distinct CDR3 sequences listed, more than 9% are singletons. From germline, CDR1 is LGHDT and CDR2 YNNKEL (reference sequence). Unmatched junction bases numbered 8, after V lost 1 base and J lost 8 bases. The CDR3 has 18 amino acids. In addition, the sample was reused for a study of yellow fever vaccine responses in identical twins.

Material for sequencing was PBMCs. The source of this sequence is a woman aged 18-29 years in good health. The chain uses TRBV3-1 and TRBJ2-1, with TRBD2 identical over 16 bases. CDR3 sequence: CASSQVVGTSGRAHEQFF. The CDR3 DNA reads as TGTGCCAGCAGCCAAGTGGTCGGGACTAGCGGGAGGGCCCATGAGCAGTTCTTC.